This TCR beta chain was captured by sequencing in a study of T-cell memory formation after mild COVID-19. Germline values: CDR1 SGHTA, CDR2 FQGTGA. There are 17 residues in the CDR3. Trimming removed 5 bases at V and 9 bases at J, with 26 bases between. Constant-segment primers and 5'RACE yielded cDNA libraries for TCR alpha and TCR beta, each carrying sample barcodes and UMIs. Via MiXCR, TCRdb re-called the 5' RACE reads, giving one row per CDR3 protein. The sample has approximately 340,000 distinct CDR3 sequences, 10% to 15% seen once. This clonotype occurred many times. Its antigen is not identified. Study results and limitations: Pre-infection memory carried some responding clones, suggesting that cross-reactive memory joined. Shrinking CD4+ clones were chiefly CM and EM; CD8+ ones were chiefly EMRA.

V gene TRBV7-3 combines with J gene TRBJ2-1; D is possibly TRBD2 (5 bases). This sequence originates from a man younger than 30 who had mild COVID-19 (a few samples of this study predate the infection). Cell type and time point are not known. Material: PBMCs or a T cell subset sorted from them (not recorded which). Written as DNA, the CDR3 is TGTGCCAGCAGCACATCTCCCTCGACATCCGGGAAGGGTGAGCAGTTCTTC. It is translated as CASSTSPSTSGKGEQFF. The full variable domain, completed using reference TRBV7-3 and TRBJ2-1, is GAGVSQTPSNKVTEKGKYVELRCDPISGHTALYWYRQSLGQGPEFLIYFQGTGAADDSGLPNDRFFAVRPEGSVSTLKIQRTERGDSAVYLCASSTSPSTSGKGEQFFGPGTRLTVL.